This TCR beta chain was documented in a study of T-cell memory formation after mild COVID-19. Notes on the study in general: CD4+ clones that contracted lay mainly in CM and EM; CD8+ ones lay in EMRA. Whether second-wave clones peaking at day 37 were SARS-CoV-2 specific went unconfirmed. A subset of responding clones appeared in pre-infection memory, suggesting cross-reactive memory joined.

The CDR3 has 12 residues. CDR1 is SQVTM, CDR2 ANQGSEA, per germline. V was pared by 6 bases and J by 0 bases, with 8 bases between. As for this clonotype: Its specificity is not known.

5'RACE, which relied on constant-segment primers, yielded TCR alpha and TCR beta cDNA libraries carrying sample barcodes and UMIs. TCRdb called the 5' RACE reads again in MiXCR, with one record for every CDR3 protein. The sample has a few hundred thousand distinct CDR3 sequences; roughly 21% are singletons. This TCR came from an adult woman who had mild COVID-19 (a few samples of this study predate the infection). Cell type and time point are not known. The source material was PBMCs or a T cell subset sorted from them (not recorded which). This chain connects TRBV29-1 to TRBJ1-2; D unclear. CDR3 DNA: TGCAGCGTCCCCATAACTAACTATGGCTACACCTTC. This encodes CSVPITNYGYTF.